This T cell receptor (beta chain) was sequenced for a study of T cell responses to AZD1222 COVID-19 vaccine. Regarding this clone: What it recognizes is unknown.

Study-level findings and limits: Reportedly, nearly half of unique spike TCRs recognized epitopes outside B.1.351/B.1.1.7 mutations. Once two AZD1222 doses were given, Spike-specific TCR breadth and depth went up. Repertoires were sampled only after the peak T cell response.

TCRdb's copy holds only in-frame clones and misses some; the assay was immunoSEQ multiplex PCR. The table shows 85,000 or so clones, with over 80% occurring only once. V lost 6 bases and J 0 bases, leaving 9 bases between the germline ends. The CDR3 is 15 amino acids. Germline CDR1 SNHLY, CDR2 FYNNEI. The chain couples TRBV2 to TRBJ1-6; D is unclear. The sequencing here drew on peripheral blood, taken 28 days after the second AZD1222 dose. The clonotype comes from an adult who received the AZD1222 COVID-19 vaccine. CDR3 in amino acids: CASSLTSSYNSPLHF. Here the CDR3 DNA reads TGTGCCAGCAGCCTGACTAGCTCCTATAATTCACCCCTCCACTTT.